This is a list of T cell receptor beta chains from one sample in a study of circulating CD8 cells and anti-PD-1 response in melanoma. One entry per CDR3 protein results from TCRdb running MiXCR on the reads. The sample includes about 700 distinct CDR3 sequences, approximately 12% of them seen just once. The source was CD8+ T cells from PBMCs, collected at baseline or after one month of anti-PD-1 therapy (not recorded which). The receptor set was obtained from a human donor with melanoma. CDR3s include the opening cysteine and the closing phenylalanine or tryptophan. The order of the fields is J gene, D gene, V gene, clone size, CDR3 DNA, CDR3 protein. A D gene is named only where the DNA matches it firmly. Clone sizes are given selectively: once, few, many, or a class where the clone is expanded.

>TRBJ2-1|NA|TRBV29-1|medium-sized
TGCAGCGTTGAAGAGGGACTCCAGGAGGTTAATGAGCAGTTCTTC
CSVEEGLQEVNEQFF
>TRBJ1-1|NA|TRBV11-3|NA
TGTGCCAGCAGCTTCCGAGGGACTGAAGCTTTCTTT
CASSFRGTEAFF
>TRBJ2-1|TRBD2|TRBV9|medium-sized
TGTGCCAGCAGCGAAGTAGCGGGGGGCGAATCATACAATGAGCAGTTCTTC
CASSEVAGGESYNEQFF
>TRBJ1-1|NA|TRBV19|medium-sized
TGTGCCAGTAGTTTGGCCCCGAACACTGAAGCTTTCTTT
CASSLAPNTEAFF
>TRBJ2-1|TRBD1|TRBV7-3|medium-sized
TGTGCCAGCAGCTCAACTCCGGGACAGAGCAATGAGCAGTTCTTC
CASSSTPGQSNEQFF
>TRBJ1-2|NA|TRBV2|medium-sized
TGTGCCAGCAGTGAATGGACAGATATTTTCAACTATGGCTACACCTTC
CASSEWTDIFNYGYTF
>TRBJ2-3|NA|TRBV7-2|hyperexpanded
TGTGCCAGCAGCTTAGACTTGGGTACGCAGTATTTT
CASSLDLGTQYF
>TRBJ1-2|NA|TRBV19|medium-sized
TGTGCCAGTAGTACAGAGGGGATGAAGGGCTACACCTTC
CASSTEGMKGYTF
>TRBJ2-3|TRBD2|TRBV20-1|medium-sized
TGCAGTGCTAGAGAAGCGGGGGATATCACAGATACGCAGTATTTT
CSAREAGDITDTQYF
>TRBJ2-5|NA|TRBV5-4|medium-sized
TGTGCCAGCAGCTTGGTGGGCTTGGAAGAGACCCAGTACTTC
CASSLVGLEETQYF
>TRBJ1-3|NA|TRBV19|medium-sized
TGTGCCAGTAGTATAGGATTCTCTGGAAACACCATATATTTT
CASSIGFSGNTIYF
>TRBJ2-4|NA|TRBV5-4|medium-sized
TGTGCCAGCAGCTCGGACAGCCTCTTGAAAAACATTCAGTACTTC
CASSSDSLLKNIQYF
>TRBJ2-7|TRBD2|TRBV19|medium-sized
TGTGCCAGTAGTATGACTAGCGGGTACGAGCAGTACTTC
CASSMTSGYEQYF
>TRBJ1-1|TRBD1|TRBV13|medium-sized
TGTGCCAGCAGCTCGACAGGGATGAACACTGAAGCTTTCTTT
CASSSTGMNTEAFF
>TRBJ2-2|TRBD1|TRBV29-1|NA
TGCAGCGTTTGGGACAGGGGCGGGGAGCTGTTTTTT
CSVWDRGGELFF
>TRBJ1-6|NA|TRBV7-2|NA
TGTGCCAGCAGCTCTGTACCCAATTCACCCCTCCACTTT
CASSSVPNSPLHF
>TRBJ2-3|TRBD2|TRBV27|medium-sized
TGTGCCAGCAGTTCCGGACTAGCAGGCACAGATACGCAGTATTTT
CASSSGLAGTDTQYF
>TRBJ2-7|NA|TRBV19|NA
TGTGCCAGTAGTACAGATGACTACGAGCAGTACTTC
CASSTDDYEQYF
>TRBJ2-7|NA|TRBV13|NA
TGTGCCAGCAGCGCGGAGATGGAGCAGTACTTC
CASSAEMEQYF
>TRBJ1-2|TRBD1|TRBV19|NA
TGTGCCAGTAGTGACGCGTCCGGGACAGGGGACCCCGGTGTGAACTATGGCTACACCTTC
CASSDASGTGDPGVNYGYTF
>TRBJ2-7|NA|TRBV19|medium-sized
TGTGCCAGTAGTAATAATGTGGGGTACGAGCAGTACTTC
CASSNNVGYEQYF
>TRBJ1-2|TRBD1|TRBV29-1|NA
TGCAGCGTTGAGGACAGGAACTATGGCTACACCTTC
CSVEDRNYGYTF
>TRBJ2-7|TRBD1|TRBV2|medium-sized
TGTGCCAGCAGCGGACAGGGGACGGCCTACGAGCAGTACTTC
CASSGQGTAYEQYF
>TRBJ2-1|TRBD2|TRBV12-3/TRBV12-4|medium-sized
TGTGCCAGCAGCGCCTCTAGCGGGGGGATAGCCGCTTTTGATGAGCAGTTCTTC
CASSASSGGIAAFDEQFF
>TRBJ2-7|TRBD1|TRBV5-6|medium-sized
TGTGCCAGCAGTTGGACAGGGAGCTCCTACGAGCAGTACTTC
CASSWTGSSYEQYF
>TRBJ2-1|NA|TRBV19|NA
TGTGCCAGTAGTATACAGGGTTACAATGAGCAGTTCTTC
CASSIQGYNEQFF
>TRBJ2-5|NA|TRBV19|medium-sized
TGTGCCAGTAGTATTTTAGGGACGCCGCAAGAGACCCAGTACTTC
CASSILGTPQETQYF
>TRBJ1-6|TRBD1|TRBV24-1|medium-sized
TGTGCCACCAGTGATTACCGGGACAGGGAGAGCTCCTATAATTCACCCCTCCACTTT
CATSDYRDRESSYNSPLHF
>TRBJ1-1|TRBD1|TRBV19|few
TGTGCCAGTAGTAGACAGGGGGCCGACACTGAAGCTTTCTTT
CASSRQGADTEAFF
>TRBJ2-7|TRBD1|TRBV29-1|large
TGCAGCGTTGAATTGGACAGGGGGTGGGAGCAGTACTTC
CSVELDRGWEQYF
>TRBJ2-5|TRBD2|TRBV10-3|few
TGTGCCATCAGTGAGTCCGGCCCGGGACTAGCGGGCCAAGAGACCCAGTACTTC
CAISESGPGLAGQETQYF
>TRBJ2-7|NA|TRBV4-3|NA
TGCGCCAGCAGCCAAGAGGGGGGTGCTCCCTACGAGCAGTACTTC
CASSQEGGAPYEQYF
>TRBJ2-7|NA|TRBV12-3/TRBV12-4|NA
TGTGCCAGCAGTTTAACGGAGAATCCCTCCTACGAGCAGTACTTC
CASSLTENPSYEQYF
>TRBJ2-3|TRBD2|TRBV19|medium-sized
TGTGCCAGTAGTCCTACTAGCGGGGGAGTGGATACGCAGTATTTT
CASSPTSGGVDTQYF
>TRBJ1-2|TRBD1|TRBV2|medium-sized
TGTGCCAGCAGTGCGCAGGGGGCTGAACCAAACTATGGCTACACCTTC
CASSAQGAEPNYGYTF
>TRBJ2-1|TRBD2|TRBV18|medium-sized
TGTGCCAGCTCACCACGACTAGCGGGCTCCTACAATGAGCAGTTCTTC
CASSPRLAGSYNEQFF
>TRBJ2-7|TRBD1|TRBV7-7|medium-sized
TGTGCTAGCAGCTTGGGACAGGGGGGCTACGAGCAGTACTTC
CASSLGQGGYEQYF
>TRBJ2-7|NA|TRBV19|NA
TGTGCCAGTGCGGGGACGTTCTCCTACGAGCAGTACTTC
CASAGTFSYEQYF
>TRBJ1-5|NA|TRBV30|medium-sized
TGTGCCTGGAGTGGCAGGGGTGGCAATCAGCCCCAGCATTTT
CAWSGRGGNQPQHF
>TRBJ2-7|TRBD1|TRBV2|few
TGTGCCAGCAGCGGACAGGGGACGGCCTACGGGCAGTACTTC
CASSGQGTAYGQYF
>TRBJ1-1|NA|TRBV19|medium-sized
TGTGCCAGTAGTCCCGAACTCCTGGGGAAGAACACTGAAGCTTTCTTT
CASSPELLGKNTEAFF
>TRBJ1-4|TRBD1|TRBV19|NA
TGTGCCAGTACCTCAGCGGGGACAGGGGGCAATGAAAAACTGTTTTTT
CASTSAGTGGNEKLFF
>TRBJ2-2|NA|TRBV6-1|few
TGTGCCAGCAGTGACAGATTCACCGGGGAGCTGTTTTTT
CASSDRFTGELFF
>TRBJ2-7|NA|TRBV2|few
TGTGCCAGCACCGGGAATTTCTTCGAGCAGTACTTC
CASTGNFFEQYF
>TRBJ1-1|NA|TRBV3-2|medium-sized
TGTGCCAGCAGCCACGCAGAGGCACCACAGGGCAACCTCTTATCGAACACTGAAGCTTTCTTT
CASSHAEAPQGNLLSNTEAFF
>TRBJ2-7|TRBD2|TRBV6-2/TRBV6-3|medium-sized
TGTGCCAGCAGTTACGGACTAGCGAGATACGAGCAGTACTTC
CASSYGLARYEQYF
>TRBJ2-5|TRBD2|TRBV2|medium-sized
TGTGCCGGACTAGCGGGCCAGGAGACCCAGTACTTC
CAGLAGQETQYF
>TRBJ2-7|NA|TRBV9|NA
TGTGCCAGCAGCGTAGATCCGGGGGCCAACGAGCAGTACTTC
CASSVDPGANEQYF
>TRBJ2-2|NA|TRBV19|medium-sized
TGTGCCAGTAGTTCCCACTATGCCGGGGAGCTGTTTTTT
CASSSHYAGELFF
>TRBJ2-4|NA|TRBV23-1|medium-sized
TGCGCCAGCAGTCAATCGCAGGGGGCCAAAAACATTCAGTACTTC
CASSQSQGAKNIQYF
>TRBJ1-2|NA|TRBV20-1|medium-sized
TGCAGTGCTAGTCCCATAAGCGGAAACGACTATGGCTACACCTTC
CSASPISGNDYGYTF
>TRBJ2-1|NA|TRBV2|NA
TGTGCCACCCGGCTAGCGCCGCCTGAGCAGTTCTTC
CATRLAPPEQFF
>TRBJ2-7|NA|TRBV19|medium-sized
TGTGCCAGTAACCCGGGACGGGGCTCCTACGAGCAGTACTTC
CASNPGRGSYEQYF
>TRBJ2-7|TRBD1|TRBV29-1|NA
TGCAGCGTTGACGAGGGACAGCCGAATGAGCAGTACTTC
CSVDEGQPNEQYF
>TRBJ2-7|NA|TRBV28|medium-sized
TGTGCCAGCAGTTTCAGCTACGAGCAGTACTTC
CASSFSYEQYF
>TRBJ2-3|TRBD2|TRBV6-5|medium-sized
TGTGCCAGCAGTGACGGACTAGCGGGGGGGACAGATACGCAGTATTTT
CASSDGLAGGTDTQYF
>TRBJ2-1|NA|TRBV6-5|medium-sized
TGTGCCAGCAGTAGAGAGGGCGGGTCTGCTTACAATGAGCAGTTCTTC
CASSREGGSAYNEQFF